This T cell receptor (beta chain) is from a study of shared clonotypes between healthy human individuals. Background on the study: Samples came from two female and a few male donors aged 18 to 49. There were three CD4 naive, three CD4 memory, two CD8 naive and one CD8 memory plates per donor. Regarding the study as a whole: Clonotype sharing among donors was expected to depend on sequencing depth.

The count of this clone is one. Its target is not known. Sorted-subset replicate PCRs used 200 ng of genomic DNA. This amount corresponded to about 30,000 T cell genomes. Profiling relied on immunoSEQ multiplex PCR, and the TCRdb table lists in-frame clones only, not all of them. The table includes around 610,000 clones, approximately 96% detected once. Germline CDR1 reads LNHDA; CDR2 reads SQIVND (reference sequence). The CDR3 is 16 amino acids. The J segment lost 3 bases and the V segment lost 3 bases, leaving 9 bases of the junction unmatched. Naive CD8 cells comprised CD45RO-negative, CCR7-positively selected cells, excluding terminally differentiated effector memory CD45RA+ cells.

V usage is TRBV19 and J usage is TRBJ2-7; TRBD2 aligns across 9 bases. The clonotype comes from a woman in her thirties in good health. Source material: naive CD8+ T cells sorted from blood. CDR3 residues: CASSMRQGLAFYEQYF. CDR3 coding DNA: TGTGCCAGTAGTATGCGTCAGGGACTAGCTTTCTACGAGCAGTACTTC.